Sequencing of this T cell receptor beta chain was carried out in a study of PD-L1 blockade in urothelial cancer. There are many counts of this clone. Its antigen is still unknown. Measured with immunoSEQ multiplex PCR; TCRdb has only the in-frame clones, and not every one. The sample consists of 50,000 to 55,000 clones, 75% of them appearing once. Time point of the sample: pretreatment peripheral blood. Patient sample counts ranged from 1 to 8, pretreatment and on-treatment. The study, taken as a whole, reports: Survival was better when pretreatment blood TCR clonality fell below the median.

This CDR3 spans 14 amino acids. V gave up 6 bases and J gave up 4 bases; unmatched junction bases: 5. Looked up from germline, CDR1 is SNHLY and CDR2 is FYNNEI. The source is a man between 65 and 79 years old with urothelial cancer. The chain recombines TRBV2 with TRBJ2-3, with 9 bases lining up with TRBD1. Source: PBMCs, taken around atezolizumab (anti-PD-L1) treatment. The CDR3 DNA sequence: TGTGCCAGCAGGGGGACAGGGAATGCAGATACGCAGTATTTT. Amino acids: CASRGTGNADTQYF.